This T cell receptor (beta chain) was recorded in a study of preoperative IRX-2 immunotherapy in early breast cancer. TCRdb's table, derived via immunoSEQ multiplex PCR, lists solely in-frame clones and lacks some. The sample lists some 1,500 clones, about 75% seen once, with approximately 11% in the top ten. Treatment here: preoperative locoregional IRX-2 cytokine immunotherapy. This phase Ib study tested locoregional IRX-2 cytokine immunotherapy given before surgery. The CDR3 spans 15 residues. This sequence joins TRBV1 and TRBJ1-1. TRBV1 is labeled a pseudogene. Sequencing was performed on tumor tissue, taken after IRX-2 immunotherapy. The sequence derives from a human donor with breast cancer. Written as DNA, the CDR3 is TGCGCCAGCAGCCAAGCGACTCCATTTCTGACTGAAGCTTTCTTT. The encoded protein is CASSQATPFLTEAFF.